What follows are 25 T cell receptor beta chains derived from one specimen sequenced in a study of T cell repertoires in cytomegalovirus infection. TCRdb recomputed calls from the reads with MiXCR, one row per CDR3 protein. The sample lists roughly 500,000 distinct CDR3 sequences; 30% to 40% were seen once. No cognate antigen is known for these TCRs. The sequenced sample was cultured PBMCs, obtained from culture after CMV antigen stimulation. These receptor sequences come from a human donor in good health (CMV status not recorded). Some clones in this sample may be carry-over from other donors' samples.

The chain uses TRBV27 and TRBJ1-5; D may be TRBD1 (5 bases). The length of the CDR3 is 15 residues. Germline V CDR1 and CDR2: MNHEY, SMNVEV (reference sequence). V was cut by 6 bases and J by 5 bases, with 17 bases left in between. Here the CDR3 reads CASRRLPGNHQPQHF. CDR3 nucleotide sequence: TGTGCCAGCAGACGACTCCCAGGGAACCATCAGCCCCAGCATTTT.

This clonotype was observed a handful of times. The chain couples TRBV7-2 to TRBJ2-1, with 8 nucleotides matching TRBD2. The germline V gene has CDR1 SGHTA and CDR2 FQGNSA. The junction had 6 bases not matched to a gene; V was cut back by 5 bases and J by 0 bases. This CDR3 region has 16 residues. The CDR3 sequence: CASSEAGGSSYNEQFF. The CDR3 DNA reads TGTGCCAGCAGCGAGGCGGGGGGCAGCTCCTACAATGAGCAGTTCTTC.

This sequence joins TRBV9 and TRBJ2-3; 14 nucleotides agree with TRBD2. Trimming took 3 bases from V and 3 from J; bases not matched to a gene: 9. The CDR3 has 18 amino acids. In germline, CDR1 is SGDLS, CDR2 YYNGEE. In DNA form, the CDR3 reads TGTGCCAGCAGCGACGGGACTAGCGGGAGAAGTTTTACAGATACGCAGTATTTT. This sequence encodes CASSDGTSGRSFTDTQYF.

This chain connects TRBV7-2 to TRBJ2-3, with D possibly matching TRBD2 (5 bases). Germline V gene lookup returns CDR1 SGHTA and CDR2 FQGNSA. This CDR3 has 17 amino acids. V was shortened by 2 bases and J by 0 bases, with 15 bases between the two germline ends. Here the CDR3 reads CASSLFSRVGSTDTQYF. CDR3 bases: TGTGCCAGCAGCTTATTCTCGCGGGTGGGGAGCACAGATACGCAGTATTTT.

The V gene is TRBV6-2 or TRBV6-3, the J gene TRBJ2-2; 14 bases align to TRBD2. Germline V lookup: CDR1 MNHEY, CDR2 SVGEGT. CDR3 length: 19 amino acids. V shed 10 bases, J shed 0 bases, and the junction held 13 bases outside the gene matches. In nucleotides, the CDR3 is TGTGCCACCGTTACCGGGACTAGCGGGGGACCCACGAACACCGGGGAGCTGTTTTTT. Protein: CATVTGTSGGPTNTGELFF.

The chain has TRBV7-9 and TRBJ1-1; D remains unclear. Germline CDR1 and CDR2: SEHNR and FQNEAQ (reference sequence). Trimming stripped 3 bases from V and 5 bases from J, with 13 bases between. This CDR3 spans 14 amino acids. This chain's CDR3 is CASSLFEDGTEAFF. CDR3 bases: TGTGCCAGCAGCTTGTTCGAGGACGGGACTGAAGCTTTCTTT.

V gene TRBV28 combines with J gene TRBJ1-5, with D possibly being TRBD1 (5 bases). Trimming shortened V by 3 bases and J by 2 bases, and 14 bases separated the two germline ends. This CDR3 has 16 residues. Germline CDR1 MDHEN, CDR2 SYDVKM. CDR3 loop: CASSFFYLGGNQPQHF. The CDR3 DNA is TGTGCCAGCAGTTTCTTTTATCTAGGGGGCAATCAGCCCCAGCATTTT. The complete variable domain, with remaining parts taken from reference TRBV28 and TRBJ1-5, reads DVKVTQSSRYLVKRTGEKVFLECVQDMDHENMFWYRQDPGLGLRLIYFSYDVKMKEKGDIPEGYSVSREKKERFSLILESASTNQTSMYLCASSFFYLGGNQPQHFGDGTRLSIL.

This clonotype occurred a few times. V usage is TRBV24-1 and J usage is TRBJ2-3, with TRBD2 matching 10 bases. The V segment lost 4 bases and the J segment 2 bases; nucleotides outside the gene matches: 5. Germline values: CDR1 KGHDR, CDR2 SFDVKD. There are 16 residues in the CDR3. The CDR3 protein is CATSDQTSGNTDTQYF. For the CDR3, the DNA is TGTGCCACCAGTGACCAAACTAGCGGGAACACAGATACGCAGTATTTT.

This clonotype was found a few times. The rearrangement joins TRBV27 to TRBJ2-3; weak D call: TRBD2 (6 bases). Between the trimmed V and J ends, which lost 6 bases and 0 bases, there was a span of 16 bases. This CDR3 contains 16 residues. CDR1 is MNHEY and CDR2 is SMNVEV in the germline V gene (reference sequence). The CDR3: CASSWGGHLSTDTQYF. Written as DNA, the CDR3 is TGTGCCAGCAGCTGGGGAGGTCACCTGAGCACAGATACGCAGTATTTT.

This clonotype turned up a few times. The chain joins TRBV7-9 to TRBJ1-1; TRBD1 is a possible D gene (5 bases). Looked up from germline, CDR1 is SEHNR and CDR2 is FQNEAQ (reference sequence). CDR3 length equals 15 residues. V lost 5 bases and J 0 bases, leaving 13 bases between the germline ends. For the CDR3, the DNA is TGTGCCAGCAGCCAATTCGACAGCTTGAACACTGAAGCTTTCTTT. It specifies CASSQFDSLNTEAFF.

The J gene is TRBJ1-3, the V gene TRBV6-1; D is possibly TRBD1 (5 bases). CDR3 length: 15 residues. The germline V gene has CDR1 MNHNS and CDR2 SASEGT. Trimming stripped 2 bases from V and 4 bases from J, with 12 bases between. The CDR3 loop is CASSEMVRDGNTIYF. DNA of the CDR3: TGTGCCAGCAGTGAAATGGTCAGGGACGGAAACACCATATATTTT.

V gene TRBV28 combines with J gene TRBJ2-7; the match to TRBD2 covers 10 bases. Germline CDR1 reads MDHEN; CDR2 reads SYDVKM. Losses at the gene ends were 6 bases for V and 6 bases for J; bases not matched to a gene: 8. This CDR3 has 14 amino acids. CDR3 DNA: TGTGCCAGCAGCCGCAATTTAGCGGGAGGCGAGCAGTACGTC. Its translation is CASSRNLAGGEQYV.

This clonotype was detected many times. This chain uses TRBV7-8 with TRBJ1-5; a possible D gene is TRBD1 (5 bases). Trimming shortened V by 6 bases and J by 4 bases, and 16 bases separated the two germline ends. There are 15 residues in the CDR3. Looked up from germline, CDR1 is SGHVS and CDR2 is FQNEAQ. This CDR3 reads CASRKGPTENQPQHF. CDR3 in DNA: TGTGCCAGCAGGAAGGGACCGACGGAGAATCAGCCCCAGCATTTT.

This clonotype was recorded a few times. The chain carries TRBV5-1 and TRBJ1-1, with D maybe TRBD1 (5 bases). CDR1 is SGHRS, CDR2 YFSETQ, per germline. The CDR3 totals 14 residues. V shed 7 bases and J shed 4 bases, with 17 bases lying between them. The CDR3 sequence is CASQPQGIGTEAFF. In DNA, the CDR3 is TGCGCCAGCCAGCCCCAGGGAATCGGCACTGAAGCTTTCTTT.

This clonotype occurred many times. This chain joins TRBV6-2 or TRBV6-3 and TRBJ2-3, with TRBD1 as a possible D gene (5 bases). This CDR3 contains 12 residues. Germline lookup yields CDR1 MNHEY and CDR2 SVGEGT. Between the trimmed V and J ends, which lost 10 bases and 7 bases, there was a span of 15 bases. DNA for the CDR3: TGTGCCACCTCATCACAGGCCAATACGCAGTATTTT. Its protein is CATSSQANTQYF.

This sequence joins TRBV7-9 and TRBJ2-5, with no clear D. There are 12 residues in the CDR3. V dropped 4 bases and J dropped 5 bases, with 8 bases sitting between them. Germline values: CDR1 SEHNR, CDR2 FQNEAQ (reference sequence). The chain's CDR3 is CASSSWLETQYF. CDR3 DNA: TGTGCCAGCAGCTCATGGTTGGAGACCCAGTACTTC.

The chain links TRBV6-8 to TRBJ2-7; D perhaps matches TRBD1 (5 bases). Germline-derived CDR1 and CDR2 are MNHGY and SAAAGT. V was shortened by 8 bases and J by 7 bases, with 12 bases between the two germline ends. This CDR3 region has 11 residues. CDR3 nucleotide sequence: TGTGCCAGCGGGCAGGGCAGGGAGCAGTACTTC. It yields the protein CASGQGREQYF.

V gene TRBV27 combines with J gene TRBJ2-7; 7 bases line up with TRBD2. The CDR3 contains 16 residues. V lost 5 bases to trimming and J lost 2 bases; unmatched junction nucleotides: 12. CDR1 MNHEY and CDR2 SMNVEV come from the germline V gene (reference sequence). Here the CDR3 reads CASSVGGMPQTYEQYF. The CDR3 DNA reads TGTGCCAGCAGTGTCGGGGGGATGCCGCAGACCTACGAGCAGTACTTC.

This clonotype was picked up a small number of times. The chain joins TRBV6-1 to TRBJ2-2, with 8 bases identical to TRBD2. Germline values: CDR1 MNHNS, CDR2 SASEGT. The CDR3 sequence is 17 residues long. The J segment lost 3 bases and the V segment lost 7 bases, leaving 13 bases of the junction unmatched. The DNA of the CDR3 is TGTGCCAGCACCCGGGAGGGTGCGGCCCCCCACACCGGGGAGCTGTTTTTT. This translates into CASTREGAAPHTGELFF.

This chain links TRBV11-2 with TRBJ2-1, with no clear D. Deletions cut 0 bases from V and 8 bases from J, with 5 bases between. This CDR3 spans 12 amino acids. Per the germline V gene, CDR1 is SGHAT and CDR2 is FQNNGV. The chain's CDR3 is CASSLDADEQFF. In DNA, the CDR3 is TGTGCCAGCAGCTTAGATGCAGATGAGCAGTTCTTC.

This clonotype was recorded a few times. This chain connects TRBV15 to TRBJ2-1; 10 bases agree with TRBD1. There are 17 residues in the CDR3. Germline trimming cut 2 bases from V and 6 bases from J; bases unmatched to any gene: 10. Germline V gene data show CDR1 as LNHNV and CDR2 as YYDKDF (reference sequence). The CDR3 DNA sequence: TGTGCCACCAGCAGAACCCTCCGGGACAGGGGTCTCAATGAGCAGTTCTTC. As protein: CATSRTLRDRGLNEQFF.

In this sample, this clonotype turned up a few times. V gene TRBV28 combines with J gene TRBJ2-1, with 7 bases lining up with TRBD2. J lost 4 bases, V lost 5 bases, and 14 bases had no gene match. CDR3 length equals 17 residues. Germline assignment: CDR1 MDHEN and CDR2 SYDVKM. CDR3 sequence: CASSKFLGTTFYNEQFF. The CDR3 nucleotides read TGTGCCAGCAGTAAGTTTCTCGGGACTACATTTTACAATGAGCAGTTCTTC.

There are a few counts of this clonotype. This chain connects TRBV15 to TRBJ1-6; 7 bases fit TRBD1. Germline assignment: CDR1 LNHNV and CDR2 YYDKDF (reference sequence). The junction had 7 bases not matched to a gene; V was cut back by 0 bases and J by 11 bases. This CDR3 is 15 amino acids long. The chain's CDR3 is CATSRDDTGAPPLHF. DNA for the CDR3: TGTGCCACCAGCAGAGATGATACAGGGGCACCACCCCTCCACTTT.

This clonotype was seen repeatedly, ten times or more. In nucleotides, the CDR3 is TGTGCCAGCAGCCTAGGACTAGCGAACCAAGAGACCCAGTACTTC. This sequence encodes CASSLGLANQETQYF. The V gene is TRBV7-9, the J gene TRBJ2-5; TRBD2 matches at 9 bases. CDR3 length: 15 residues. The germline V gene has CDR1 SEHNR and CDR2 FQNEAQ (reference sequence). V gave up 5 bases and J gave up 0 bases; unmatched junction bases: 4.

This clonotype was recorded many times. The V gene is TRBV7-6, the J gene TRBJ2-7, with D possibly matching TRBD2 (6 bases). Germline V gives CDR1 SGHVS, CDR2 FNYEAQ. V was cut by 2 bases and J by 2 bases, with 16 bases left in between. CDR3 length: 16 amino acids. CDR3 protein: CASSLRWEAGPYEQYF. CDR3 DNA sequence: TGTGCCAGCAGCTTACGGTGGGAGGCCGGTCCCTACGAGCAGTACTTC.